Listed here are 23 T cell receptor beta chains from one sample, sequenced in a study of blood T cells in healthy people across ages. The use of a sample-barcoded 5' primer and a J-beta primer mix characterized a second PCR of roughly 7 to 11 cycles. One entry per CDR3 protein results from TCRdb running MiXCR on the 5' RACE reads. Among fewer than 600,000 distinct CDR3 sequences, about 25% were seen once, and the ten largest hold 3% to 4%. Separately, the same data were catalogued under a study of T cells of mothers and their children.

The sequencing input was blood. These receptors were obtained from a boy younger than 10 in good health.

This clonotype was detected only a few times. The V call is TRBV5-5, the J call TRBJ2-4; 9 bases fit TRBD1. Trimming took 0 bases from V and 0 from J; bases not matched to a gene: 13. The CDR3 is 20 amino acids. CDR1 SGHKS and CDR2 YYEKEE come from the germline V gene (reference sequence). The CDR3, as DNA: TGTGCCAGCAGCTTGGTTTGGGACAGGGTGTTTAGACTAGCCAAAAACATTCAGTACTTC. It codes for CASSLVWDRVFRLAKNIQYF. The whole variable domain, remainder taken from reference TRBV5-5 and TRBJ2-4, is DAGVTQSPTHLIKTRGQQVTLRCSPISGHKSVSWYQQVLGQGPQFIFQYYEKEERGRGNFPDRFSARQFPNYSSELNVNALLLGDSALYLCASSLVWDRVFRLAKNIQYFGAGTRLSVL.

The chain has TRBV28 and TRBJ2-4, with D hard to call. CDR3 length equals 15 residues. Germline V gene sequence: CDR1 MDHEN, CDR2 SYDVKM. V lost 3 bases and J lost 0, with 9 bases in between. DNA for the CDR3: TGTGCCAGCAGTTTGTATAGTTTAGCCAAAAACATTCAGTACTTC. Translating it yields CASSLYSLAKNIQYF.

The table lists this clonotype with a few counts. The chain combines TRBV7-2 with TRBJ2-7; 9 positions match TRBD1. V shed 8 bases, J shed 2 bases, and the junction held 7 bases outside the gene matches. Germline V gives CDR1 SGHTA, CDR2 FQGNSA. This CDR3 has 14 residues. Written as DNA, the CDR3 is TGTGCCAGCCGGAAAACAGGGGGCCCCTACGAGCAGTACTTC. Residues: CASRKTGGPYEQYF.

This chain uses TRBV20-1 with TRBJ2-5, with D unclear. The J call may be in error: the DNA end matches TRBJ2-7 better. Germline V CDR1 and CDR2: DFQATT, SNEGSKA (reference sequence). The CDR3 totals 11 residues. The CDR3 protein is CSVRLPHEQYF. The DNA of the CDR3 is TGCAGCGTCCGGCTACCCCACGAGCAGTACTTC.

The chain recombines TRBV20-1 with TRBJ2-3, with 12 bases lining up with TRBD2. The junction had 8 bases not matched to a gene; V was cut back by 6 bases and J by 4 bases. Germline V lookup: CDR1 DFQATT, CDR2 SNEGSKA (reference sequence). The CDR3 is 15 residues long. CDR3 nucleotides: TGCAGTGCCAGACTAGCGGGAGTAGTCGCAGATACGCAGTATTTT. It yields the protein CSARLAGVVADTQYF.

The chain joins TRBV30 to TRBJ2-4, with a weak D call TRBD1 (5 bases). The ends were cut back, 4 bases at V and 1 base at J, with 20 bases in the middle. Germline CDR1 is GTSNPN and CDR2 is SVGIG (reference sequence). The CDR3 loop spans 17 amino acids. CDR3 coding DNA: TGTGCCTGGACCGTCCCTCTAGGGGTGGTTGCCAAAAACATTCAGTACTTC. Encoded protein: CAWTVPLGVVAKNIQYF.

The gene calls are TRBV20-1 and TRBJ2-7; D is unresolved. The CDR3 spans 12 residues. Germline loops: CDR1 DFQATT, CDR2 SNEGSKA (reference sequence). V was trimmed by 5 bases and J by 4 bases, leaving 12 bases between them. The CDR3 nucleotides are TGCAGTGCTGCGGTGCGAGAGTACGAGCAGTACTTC. It codes for CSAAVREYEQYF.

This clonotype was observed a few times. Mismatch with germline at one junction end may stem from a read error. The chain carries TRBV4-1 and TRBJ2-1, with 9 nucleotides matching TRBD1. This CDR3 has 18 amino acids. Germline V CDR1 and CDR2: MGHRA, YSYEKL. The CDR3 reads CASTQGRVRDRDNNEQFF. In nucleotides, the CDR3 is TGCGCCAGCACCCAAGGAAGGGTCCGGGACAGGGATAACAATGAGCAGTTCTTC.

The chain combines TRBV6-2 or TRBV6-3 with TRBJ1-4; D remains ambiguous. Trimming took off 6 bases at V and 5 bases at J, with 13 bases between the two ends. CDR3 size: 14 residues. Germline V CDR1 and CDR2: MNHEY, SVGEGT. CDR3 in DNA: TGTGCCAGCAGGACGGACTGGAGGAATGAAAAACTGTTTTTT. This codes for CASRTDWRNEKLFF.

The genes are TRBV30 and TRBJ2-7, with TRBD1 identical over 8 bases. The CDR3 contains 11 residues. Losses at the gene ends were 4 bases for V and 6 bases for J; bases not matched to a gene: 2. The germline gives CDR1 GTSNPN, CDR2 SVGIG (reference sequence). For the CDR3, the DNA is TGTGCCTGGATGACAGGGGCCGAGCAGTACTTC. It is translated as CAWMTGAEQYF.

The chain employs TRBV13 and TRBJ2-3; tentatively, D is TRBD2 (5 bases). The CDR3 is 15 amino acids. V lost 5 bases and J lost 0, with 12 bases in between. Germline V gene sequence: CDR1 PRHDT, CDR2 FYEKMQ (reference sequence). The chain's CDR3 is CASSPRAASTDTQYF. The CDR3 nucleotides are TGTGCCAGCAGCCCGCGGGCCGCTAGCACAGATACGCAGTATTTT.

V is TRBV12-3 or TRBV12-4 and J is TRBJ1-1, with D hard to call. V was trimmed by 1 base and J by 4 bases, leaving 7 bases between them. There are 13 residues in the CDR3. CDR3 in DNA: TGTGCCAGCAGTTTAGTCTCCGGCACTGAAGCTTTCTTT. It yields the protein CASSLVSGTEAFF.

The rearrangement joins TRBV24-1 to TRBJ2-3; D is possibly TRBD1 (5 bases). The CDR3 length is 15 residues. Trimming left V 5 bases short and J 0 bases short, with 11 bases between. Germline CDR1 and CDR2: KGHDR and SFDVKD. The CDR3 DNA follows: TGTGCCACCAGTGGGGGCGTCGCTAGCACAGATACGCAGTATTTT. As protein: CATSGGVASTDTQYF.

This clonotype has a handful of counts. The rearrangement joins TRBV20-1 to TRBJ2-5; 10 bases are shared with TRBD1. Near its end, the DNA agrees better with TRBJ2-7, so the J call may be wrong. Germline assignment: CDR1 DFQATT and CDR2 SNEGSKA (reference sequence). The CDR3 extends over 14 amino acids. This CDR3 is CSATRQGAAYEQYF. CDR3 in DNA: TGCAGTGCTACCCGACAGGGGGCGGCCTACGAGCAGTACTTC.

A remark on this clonotype: An end of the junction differs from the germline gene, which may be a read error. The gene calls are TRBV7-2 and TRBJ1-6; a weak D match, TRBD1 (6 bases). The germline CDR1 and CDR2 sequences are SGHTA and FQGNSA. The CDR3 length is 16 residues. The CDR3 nucleotides read TGTGCCAGCAGATTAGCAGCAGGGGTTGGGAATTCACCCCTCCACTTT. This gives the protein CASRLAAGVGNSPLHF.

V gene TRBV12-3 or TRBV12-4 combines with J gene TRBJ2-5, with 8 bases that match TRBD2. The CDR3 covers 14 residues. V dropped 6 bases and J dropped 3; count of bases not matched to a gene: 6. CDR3 amino acids: CASSPTSVEETQYF. CDR3 DNA sequence: TGTGCCAGCAGCCCGACTAGCGTCGAAGAGACCCAGTACTTC.

This chain connects TRBV6-5 to TRBJ1-2, with TRBD1 matching over 9 bases. The ends lost 2 bases at V and 10 bases at J; junction bases unmatched: 8. Germline CDR1 MNHEY, CDR2 SVGAGI. The CDR3 sequence is 14 residues long. CDR3 bases: TGTGCCAGCAGTTACCGGGACAGGGATATCGACTACACCTTC. It is translated as CASSYRDRDIDYTF.

The rearrangement joins TRBV6-1 to TRBJ2-4, with a weak D call TRBD1 (6 bases). The CDR3 covers 12 residues. V dropped 2 bases and J dropped 7 bases, with 6 bases sitting between them. Looked up from germline, CDR1 is MNHNS and CDR2 is SASEGT. CDR3: CASSETGNIQYF. CDR3 DNA: TGTGCCAGCAGTGAAACAGGGAACATTCAGTACTTC.

V gene TRBV2 combines with J gene TRBJ2-3, with TRBD1 identical over 7 bases. There are 14 residues in the CDR3. V lost 7 bases, J lost 0 bases, and 4 bases stayed unmatched. Per germline, CDR1 SNHLY and CDR2 FYNNEI. The CDR3 protein is CASTQDRSTDTQYF. CDR3 bases: TGTGCCAGCACCCAGGACAGGAGCACAGATACGCAGTATTTT.

This clonotype appeared a few times. Compared with germline, one end of the junction differs, possibly owing to a read error. The CDR3 spells CSAKRENKETQYF. The DNA of the CDR3 is TGCAGCGCTAAGAGGGAGAACAAAGAGACCCAGTACTTC. This chain joins TRBV20-1 and TRBJ2-5, with D maybe TRBD2 (5 bases). Germline values: CDR1 DFQATT, CDR2 SNEGSKA (reference sequence). The CDR3 sequence is 13 residues long.

This clonotype has just a few counts. Mismatch with germline at one junction end may stem from a read error. This sequence joins TRBV4-1 and TRBJ2-1; 10 bases align to TRBD2. The J call may be wrong; the DNA end is better matched by TRBJ2-7. The CDR3 length is 14 residues. Per germline, CDR1 MGHRA and CDR2 YSYEKL. CDR3 sequence reads: CASSPSGSSYKQYF. Here the CDR3 DNA reads TGCGCCAGCAGCCCTAGCGGGAGCTCCTACAAGCAGTACTTC.

At least ten counts were recorded for this clonotype. The genes are TRBV6-2 or TRBV6-3 and TRBJ2-1; D not resolved. V was cut by 7 bases and J by 11 bases, with 21 bases left in between. Germline V lookup: CDR1 MNHEY, CDR2 SVGEGT. This CDR3 spans 14 amino acids. The CDR3 DNA is TGTGCCAGCAACTACGACCCGGGTGGGCGTAAGCAGTTCTTC. Its protein is CASNYDPGGRKQFF.

The rearrangement links TRBV9 to TRBJ1-3; 11 bases are a match to TRBD1. This CDR3 is built from 16 residues. Germline trimming cut 4 bases from V and 2 bases from J; bases unmatched to any gene: 5. Germline assignment: CDR1 SGDLS and CDR2 YYNGEE. Written as DNA, the CDR3 is TGTGCCAGCAGCCTCGAGGGACAGGGGGCTGGAAACACCATATATTTT. It translates to CASSLEGQGAGNTIYF.